These 5 T cell receptor beta chains originate from one sample sequenced in a study of blood T cell repertoires in COVID-19. Profiled with immunoSEQ multiplex PCR; TCRdb holds only in-frame clones, not every one. This sample has 200,000 or so clones, with roughly 88% found just once. The material sequenced was peripheral blood. These receptors were obtained from a woman aged 40 to 49 who had recovered from COVID-19.

The CDR3 coding sequence is TGTGCCAGCAGCATTCCTAGACTAGCGGAAAACACCGGGGAGCTGTTTTTT. Its protein product is CASSIPRLAENTGELFF. This chain uses TRBV21-1 with TRBJ2-2; the table names TRBD2, a call not compared with the DNA. TRBV21-1 is designated a pseudogene. The CDR3 is made up of 17 amino acids.

This clone was recorded only once. V is TRBV29-1 and J is TRBJ2-6, with D perhaps matching TRBD2 (5 bases). The CDR3 extends over 16 amino acids. V was cut by 4 bases and J by 0 bases, with 13 bases left in between. Looked up from germline, CDR1 is SQVTM and CDR2 is ANQGSEA. CDR3 in amino acids: CSVGPGAGSGANVLTF. CDR3 in DNA: TGCAGCGTTGGCCCCGGCGCGGGCTCTGGGGCCAACGTCCTGACTTTC.

CDR3 coding DNA: TGTGCCAGCAGCCCCAGGCTGGGAGCGGGACAAGAGACCCAGTACTTC. Translating it yields CASSPRLGAGQETQYF. The chain joins TRBV3-1 (or the pseudogene TRBV3-2) to TRBJ2-5; 7 positions agree with TRBD2. Germline V gives CDR1 LGHDT, CDR2 YNNKEL (reference sequence). CDR3 length: 16 amino acids. Trimming at V came to 4 bases and at J to 2 bases, leaving 10 bases not matched to a gene.

The table lists this clone with a few counts. The J gene is TRBJ1-2, the V gene TRBV30; maybe TRBD1 (6 bases). V was clipped by 0 bases and J by 14 bases, with 19 bases between them. Germline values: CDR1 GTSNPN, CDR2 SVGIG (reference sequence). This CDR3 contains 13 residues. The chain's CDR3 is CAWSVRTGRDSTF. The CDR3 DNA follows: TGTGCCTGGAGTGTACGAACAGGGAGAGACTCGACCTTC.

The V gene is TRBV19, the J gene TRBJ2-7, with 8 bases identical to TRBD1. Germline CDR1 reads LNHDA; CDR2 reads SQIVND (reference sequence). V lost 5 bases to trimming and J lost 6 bases; unmatched junction nucleotides: 6. The CDR3 spans 13 residues. The CDR3 is CASSWQGAGEQYF. CDR3 nucleotides: TGTGCCAGTAGTTGGCAGGGGGCGGGCGAGCAGTACTTC. Filled out from reference TRBV19 and TRBJ2-7, the complete variable domain reads DGGITQSPKYLFRKEGQNVTLSCEQNLNHDAMYWYRQDPGQGLRLIYYSQIVNDFQKGDIAEGYSVSREKKESFPLTVTSAQKNPTAFYLCASSWQGAGEQYFGPGTRLTVT.